What follows are 32 T cell receptor beta chains derived from one specimen sequenced in a study of blood T cell repertoires in COVID-19. Sequencing used immunoSEQ multiplex PCR; TCRdb keeps in-frame clones, though not all of them. This sample yields some 150,000 clones, of which 80% are seen a single time; roughly 0.52% belongs to the top ten. The sample consisted of peripheral blood. The origin of the receptors is a man between 60 and 70 years old with acute or convalescent COVID-19.

The rearrangement links TRBV6-5 to TRBJ1-2; D is ambiguous. The germline gives CDR1 MNHEY, CDR2 SVGAGI. CDR3 length: 15 amino acids. Between the trimmed V and J ends, which lost 0 bases and 4 bases, there was a span of 12 bases. Here the CDR3 reads CASSYSRATFYGYTF. The CDR3 nucleotides read TGTGCCAGCAGTTACTCGAGGGCCACCTTCTATGGCTACACCTTC.

V and J are TRBV5-6 and TRBJ2-7, with TRBD1 matching 7 bases. Losses at the gene ends were 0 bases for V and 0 bases for J; bases not matched to a gene: 6. The CDR3 has 16 residues. Germline V CDR1 and CDR2: SGHDT, YYEEEE. CDR3 amino acids: CASSLDPGQLSYEQYF. CDR3 nucleotide sequence: TGTGCCAGCAGCTTGGACCCGGGACAGCTCTCCTACGAGCAGTACTTC.

The CDR3 here is CASSGSGRSEQYF. CDR3 in DNA: TGCGCCAGCAGCGGGAGCGGGAGGAGCGAGCAGTACTTC. This chain links TRBV10-1 with TRBJ2-7; the match to TRBD2 covers 9 bases. In germline, CDR1 is WNHNN, CDR2 SYGVQD (reference sequence). V was clipped by 6 bases and J by 6 bases; unmatched bases: 6. The CDR3 is 13 amino acids.

This clone was seen more than once but under ten times. This chain connects TRBV30 to TRBJ1-5; D remains unclear. The germline V and J ends were trimmed by 2 bases and 1 base, with 9 bases remaining between them. The CDR3 totals 14 residues. CDR1 GTSNPN and CDR2 SVGIG come from the germline V gene (reference sequence). CDR3 amino acids: CAWSSGSSNQPQHF. The CDR3, as DNA: TGTGCCTGGAGTTCTGGTAGCAGCAATCAGCCCCAGCATTTT.

The chain joins TRBV14 to TRBJ1-1; 7 bases are a match to TRBD1. Per germline, CDR1 SGHDN and CDR2 FVKESK. The CDR3 contains 14 residues. Trimming took 5 bases from V and 1 from J; bases not matched to a gene: 4. The CDR3 is CASSAQGRNTEAFF. The CDR3 nucleotides read TGTGCCAGCAGCGCACAGGGGCGGAACACTGAAGCTTTCTTT. The variable domain in full, completed from reference TRBV14 and TRBJ1-1, reads EAGVTQFPSHSVIEKGQTVTLRCDPISGHDNLYWYRRVMGKEIKFLLHFVKESKQDESGMPNNRFLAERTGGTYSTLKVQPAELEDSGVYFCASSAQGRNTEAFFGQGTRLTVV.

The chain carries TRBV7-3 and TRBJ2-1; perhaps TRBD2 as D (5 bases). This CDR3 region has 13 residues. Germline CDR1 SGHTA, CDR2 FQGTGA. V was pared by 5 bases and J by 13 bases, with 18 bases between. CDR3 sequence (DNA): TGTGCCAGCAGCCCTAGCCCACTACACCTTCAGTTCTTC. Encoded protein: CASSPSPLHLQFF.

This chain joins TRBV7-3 and TRBJ1-2; no firm D call. Between the trimmed V and J ends, which lost 3 bases and 3 bases, there was a span of 11 bases. Germline CDR1 SGHTA, CDR2 FQGTGA. The CDR3 sequence is 14 residues long. DNA for the CDR3: TGTGCCAGCAGCTTTCGGGTGGCGGACTATGGCTACACCTTC. Protein product: CASSFRVADYGYTF.

This chain links TRBV24-1 with TRBJ2-1; TRBD1 is a possible D gene (7 bases). V was clipped by 5 bases and J by 5 bases, with 15 bases between them. The length of the CDR3 is 15 residues. The germline V gene has CDR1 KGHDR and CDR2 SFDVKD. CDR3 in amino acids: CATSGGGTADNEQFF. The CDR3 coding sequence is TGTGCCACCAGTGGCGGCGGGACAGCCGACAATGAGCAGTTCTTC.

This sequence joins TRBV10-3 and TRBJ1-2, with 7 nucleotides matching TRBD1. This CDR3 has 13 residues. The germline CDR1 and CDR2 sequences are ENHRY and SYGVKD. The junction had 4 bases not matched to a gene; V was cut back by 6 bases and J by 3 bases. CDR3 nucleotides: TGTGCCATCAGCCACAGGGGTGACTATGGCTACACCTTC. Translated: CAISHRGDYGYTF.

The chain couples TRBV2 to TRBJ1-5, with D maybe TRBD1 (5 bases). Germline V gene sequence: CDR1 SNHLY, CDR2 FYNNEI. With 7 bases removed from V and 0 bases from J, the gap between germline ends came to 7 bases. The CDR3 contains 13 residues. The CDR3 bases are TGTGCCAGCACAGGGAATAGCAATCAGCCCCAGCATTTT. This gives the protein CASTGNSNQPQHF.

In its sample, this clone was seen a few times. The genes are TRBV6-2 or TRBV6-3 and TRBJ2-7, with D maybe TRBD1 (6 bases). CDR1 is MNHEY, CDR2 SVGEGT, per germline. CDR3 length: 13 amino acids. Trimming took 4 bases from V and 5 from J, leaving 12 bases between them. The chain's CDR3 is CASSWTTGNEQYF. CDR3 nucleotide sequence: TGTGCCAGCAGTTGGACAACAGGGAACGAGCAGTACTTC.

Written as DNA, the CDR3 is TGTGCCATCAGTGTCGGACAGGGGGGCAACACCATATATTTT. Translating gives CAISVGQGGNTIYF. This sequence joins TRBV10-3 and TRBJ1-3, with TRBD1 identical over 10 bases. The CDR3 has 14 amino acids. The germline V gene has CDR1 ENHRY and CDR2 SYGVKD. With 4 bases clipped from V and 7 bases from J, the junction kept 4 bases outside the gene matches.

The chain links TRBV19 to TRBJ2-3; no clear D. V was trimmed by 1 base and J by 6 bases, leaving 2 bases between them. Germline values: CDR1 LNHDA, CDR2 SQIVND (reference sequence). CDR3 length: 11 residues. This CDR3 is CASSIADTQYF. The CDR3 DNA reads as TGTGCCAGTAGTATAGCGGATACGCAGTATTTT.

CDR3 in amino acids: CASRMTGEDGYTF. CDR3 bases: TGTGCCAGTAGAATGACAGGGGAGGATGGCTACACCTTC. This chain joins TRBV19 and TRBJ1-2; 8 bases line up with TRBD1. This CDR3 region has 13 residues. V trimming: 6 bases; J trimming: 6 bases; junction bases outside the gene matches: 6. The germline CDR1 and CDR2 sequences are LNHDA and SQIVND (reference sequence).

The chain recombines TRBV2 with TRBJ2-2; TRBD2 aligns across 14 bases. CDR1 is SNHLY, CDR2 FYNNEI, per germline. The CDR3 sequence is 15 residues long. V gave up 7 bases and J gave up 6 bases; unmatched junction bases: 4. CDR3 in DNA: TGTGCCAGCAAAGGGACTAGCGGGGGACCCGGGGAGCTGTTTTTT. Translated, it gives CASKGTSGGPGELFF.

The chain has TRBV27 and TRBJ2-3; TRBD2 aligns across 9 bases. The ends lost 6 bases at V and 4 bases at J; junction bases unmatched: 14. The CDR3 is 17 residues long. In germline, CDR1 is MNHEY, CDR2 SMNVEV (reference sequence). Here the CDR3 DNA reads TGTGCCAGCAGCTCCCCACTGAGCGGGGGGAGCGCAGATACGCAGTATTTT. Translation: CASSSPLSGGSADTQYF.

The chain joins TRBV6-2 or TRBV6-3 to TRBJ1-6; 11 nucleotides agree with TRBD1. CDR3 length: 18 residues. Trimming at V came to 4 bases and at J to 6 bases, leaving 11 bases not matched to a gene. Per the germline V gene, CDR1 is MNHEY and CDR2 is SVGEGT. The CDR3 sequence is CASSLLGGGTGGNSPLHF. CDR3 DNA sequence: TGTGCCAGCAGTTTACTCGGCGGAGGGACAGGGGGTAATTCACCCCTCCACTTT.

Of note for this clone: At the DNA level, this CDR3 is encoded by other sequences in the same sample as well. The rearrangement links TRBV9 to TRBJ1-5; TRBD1 is a possible D gene (5 bases). Trimming stripped 0 bases from V and 4 bases from J, with 11 bases between. Germline loops: CDR1 SGDLS, CDR2 YYNGEE. This CDR3 contains 15 residues. CDR3 region: CASSVDGGFNQPQHF. CDR3 bases: TGTGCCAGCAGCGTAGACGGGGGATTTAATCAGCCCCAGCATTTT. Looking up the rest from reference TRBV9 and TRBJ1-5 gives the full variable domain: DSGVTQTPKHLITATGQRVTLRCSPRSGDLSVYWYQQSLDQGLQFLIQYYNGEERAKGNILERFSAQQFPDLHSELNLSSLELGDSALYFCASSVDGGFNQPQHFGDGTRLSIL.

This clone was counted a single time. The V call is TRBV6-2 or TRBV6-3, the J call TRBJ1-2; D call uncertain. The germline gives CDR1 MNHEY, CDR2 SVGEGT. CDR3 size: 14 residues. Between the trimmed V and J ends, which lost 4 bases and 5 bases, there was a span of 14 bases. The DNA of the CDR3 is TGTGCCAGCAGTTTGGGGAGGGTCAGATATGGCTACACCTTC. This translates into CASSLGRVRYGYTF.

The chain recombines TRBV7-2 with TRBJ2-6; D possibly corresponds to TRBD1 (6 bases). Trimming stripped 5 bases from V and 1 base from J, with 6 bases between. This CDR3 has 14 residues. Looked up from germline, CDR1 is SGHTA and CDR2 is FQGNSA. For the CDR3, the DNA is TGTGCCAGCAGCCAGGGGTCTGGGGCCAACGTCCTGACTTTC. The encoded protein is CASSQGSGANVLTF.

This clone was seen only a few times. The rearrangement uses TRBV30 and TRBJ1-2; D might be TRBD1 (5 bases). From germline, CDR1 is GTSNPN and CDR2 SVGIG (reference sequence). Trimming took 1 base from V and 5 from J, leaving 26 bases between them. The CDR3 sequence is 18 residues long. The CDR3 loop reads CAWSGLGQGPTRLYGYTF. CDR3 coding DNA: TGTGCCTGGAGTGGTTTGGGGCAGGGTCCCACTCGCCTATATGGCTACACCTTC. Looking up the rest from reference TRBV30 and TRBJ1-2 gives the full variable domain: SQTIHQWPATLVQPVGSPLSLECTVEGTSNPNLYWYRQAAGRGLQLLFYSVGIGQISSEVPQNLSASRPQDRQFILSSKKLLLSDSGFYLCAWSGLGQGPTRLYGYTFGSGTRLTVV.

This clone was detected a few times. For the CDR3, the DNA is TGCGCCAGCAGCCAAGATCTATCGACTAATGAAAAACTGTTTTTT. Its protein is CASSQDLSTNEKLFF. This rearrangement joins TRBV4-3 to TRBJ1-4; D unresolved. The CDR3 extends over 15 amino acids. Germline loops: CDR1 LGHNA, CDR2 YSLEER. Trimming removed 0 bases at V and 2 bases at J, with 7 bases between.

This clone was observed a single time. This rearrangement joins TRBV28 to TRBJ2-1; no clear D gene. This CDR3 has 10 residues. Looked up from germline, CDR1 is MDHEN and CDR2 is SYDVKM. Trimming pared 6 bases from V and 6 bases from J, leaving 3 bases between. CDR3 protein: CASSSNEQFF. The CDR3 coding sequence is TGTGCCAGCAGCAGCAATGAGCAGTTCTTC.

This clone was counted only a few times. The chain joins TRBV27 to TRBJ2-7; D might be TRBD1 (7 bases). This CDR3 is 14 amino acids long. Germline V gives CDR1 MNHEY, CDR2 SMNVEV (reference sequence). V gave up 8 bases and J gave up 13 bases, with 27 bases separating them. CDR3 in DNA: TGTGCCAGCGGCCGATTGGGACAGACTAGATATTACTACTTC. Amino acid sequence: CASGRLGQTRYYYF.

V usage is TRBV27 and J usage is TRBJ2-2, with TRBD1 matching 11 bases. Germline CDR1 reads MNHEY; CDR2 reads SMNVEV (reference sequence). The junction had 1 base not matched to a gene; V was cut back by 3 bases and J by 4 bases. This CDR3 has 15 residues. In DNA form, the CDR3 reads TGTGCCAGCAGTTTGGGACAGGGGGTCACCGGGGAGCTGTTTTTT. Protein sequence: CASSLGQGVTGELFF.

This clone appeared once. V and J are TRBV7-8 and TRBJ2-7; D uncertain. In germline, CDR1 is SGHVS, CDR2 FQNEAQ. The V end was cut by 6 bases, the J end by 1 base, with 7 bases between. This CDR3 spans 12 amino acids. CDR3 nucleotide sequence: TGTGCCAGCAGGGGCCCGTCCTACGAGCAGTACTTC. Its protein is CASRGPSYEQYF.

The chain is built from TRBV4-3 and TRBJ1-3; D call uncertain. Trimming took off 0 bases at V and 1 base at J, with 10 bases between the two ends. There are 16 residues in the CDR3. Germline assignment: CDR1 LGHNA and CDR2 YSLEER. CDR3 coding DNA: TGCGCCAGCAGCCAAGATCTAGGCTATTCTGGAAACACCATATATTTT. This encodes CASSQDLGYSGNTIYF.

The CDR3, as DNA: TGCAGTGCTAGTGTTGGGGGACTAGCGGGGGCGGAGACCCAGTACTTC. This sequence encodes CSASVGGLAGAETQYF. V usage is TRBV20-1 and J usage is TRBJ2-5; 14 bases line up with TRBD2. Germline CDR1 DFQATT, CDR2 SNEGSKA (reference sequence). V dropped 3 bases and J dropped 5; count of bases not matched to a gene: 8. The CDR3 loop spans 16 amino acids.

CDR3: CASSQLAPQETQYF. CDR3 sequence (DNA): TGTGCCAGCAGCCAGCTAGCCCCCCAAGAGACCCAGTACTTC. The J gene is TRBJ2-5, the V gene TRBV3-1 (or the pseudogene TRBV3-2), with D tentatively TRBD2 (5 bases). The CDR3 runs to 14 residues. Trimming cost V 3 bases and J 1 base, with 9 bases left between them. Germline V gives CDR1 LGHDT, CDR2 YNNKEL (reference sequence).

The chain has TRBV9 and TRBJ2-7, with 12 bases identical to TRBD1. CDR1 and CDR2 from the germline V gene are SGDLS and YYNGEE. V was pared by 4 bases and J by 4 bases, with 12 bases of the junction left unmatched. The CDR3 loop spans 17 amino acids. Written as DNA, the CDR3 is TGTGCCAGCAGCCCCAAAGGGGGGGACAGGGGGCCTTACGAGCAGTACTTC. Residues: CASSPKGGDRGPYEQYF.

This chain uses TRBV15 with TRBJ2-1; a weak D match, TRBD1 (6 bases). From germline, CDR1 is LNHNV and CDR2 YYDKDF (reference sequence). V dropped 4 bases and J dropped 2 bases, with 9 bases sitting between them. The CDR3 runs 14 residues. The chain's CDR3 is CATSTRDTYNEQFF. CDR3 DNA sequence: TGTGCCACCAGCACCAGGGACACCTACAATGAGCAGTTCTTC. Looking up the rest from reference TRBV15 and TRBJ2-1 gives the full variable domain: DAMVIQNPRYQVTQFGKPVTLSCSQTLNHNVMYWYQQKSSQAPKLLFHYYDKDFNNEADTPDNFQSRRPNTSFCFLDIRSPGLGDTAMYLCATSTRDTYNEQFFGPGTRLTVL.

The CDR3 here is CASSPLDRGLQLGTEAFF. The CDR3 DNA is TGTGCCAGCAGTCCCCTCGACAGGGGGCTTCAATTGGGGACTGAAGCTTTCTTT. The chain recombines TRBV28 with TRBJ1-1; 10 nucleotides align to TRBD1. Germline trimming cut 5 bases from V and 5 bases from J; bases unmatched to any gene: 17. The CDR3 consists of 18 residues. Germline V gene data show CDR1 as MDHEN and CDR2 as SYDVKM.